These 23 T cell receptor beta chains share one sample of origin, sequenced in a study of T cells in Graves' hyperthyroidism and ophthalmopathy. Amplified TCR beta CDR3 regions came from RNA transcripts. A set of HTBI primers served as the primers for a first-round RT-PCR of the TCR CDR3. TCRdb re-called the multiplex PCR reads with MiXCR, one entry per CDR3 protein. This table holds some 370,000 distinct CDR3 sequences, approximately 18% found once. Sequencing was performed on blood. These receptors were taken from a woman aged 30 to 39 with Graves' hyperthyroidism that later progressed to Graves' ophthalmopathy.

Ten or more counts support this clonotype. The V and J genes are TRBV28 and TRBJ2-3; unclear D gene. In germline, CDR1 is MDHEN, CDR2 SYDVKM. The CDR3 contains 16 residues. Trimming removed 3 bases at V and 7 bases at J, with 20 bases between. CDR3 nucleotides: TGTGCCAGCAGTTTTGTATCGGCAGGTGGCAAAAATACGCAGTATTTT. Translation gives CASSFVSAGGKNTQYF.

V is TRBV20-1 and J is TRBJ2-5; D uncertain. This CDR3 contains 10 residues. Trimming shortened V by 3 bases and J by 5 bases, and 4 bases separated the two germline ends. Germline CDR1 and CDR2: DFQATT and SNEGSKA (reference sequence). The DNA of the CDR3 is TGCAGTGCTAGTACGGAGACCCAGTACTTC. Amino acid sequence: CSASTETQYF.

This clonotype has at least ten counts. The J gene is TRBJ2-1, the V gene TRBV5-1; no clear D gene. Germline lookup yields CDR1 SGHRS and CDR2 YFSETQ. Trimming removed 0 bases at V and 6 bases at J, with 13 bases between. The CDR3 spans 15 residues. This CDR3 reads CASSLADLVSNEQFF. DNA for the CDR3: TGCGCCAGCAGCTTGGCCGATCTAGTCAGCAATGAGCAGTTCTTC. Complete variable domain (other parts from reference TRBV5-1 and TRBJ2-1): KAGVTQTPRYLIKTRGQQVTLSCSPISGHRSVSWYQQTPGQGLQFLFEYFSETQRNKGNFPGRFSGRQFSNSRSEMNVSTLELGDSALYLCASSLADLVSNEQFFGPGTRLTVL.

The sample holds many counts of this clonotype. The chain links TRBV20-1 to TRBJ2-1; TRBD2 matches 11 bases. Trimming at V came to 1 base and at J to 4 bases, leaving 6 bases not matched to a gene. The CDR3 sequence is 16 residues long. Germline V gene sequence: CDR1 DFQATT, CDR2 SNEGSKA (reference sequence). The CDR3 loop reads CSARGSTSGDYNEQFF. The CDR3 coding sequence is TGCAGTGCTAGAGGTTCGACTAGCGGGGATTACAATGAGCAGTTCTTC.

The chain carries TRBV5-1 and TRBJ2-7; TRBD1 might be the D (5 bases). The CDR3 extends over 14 amino acids. V dropped 0 bases and J dropped 0 bases, with 7 bases sitting between them. CDR1 and CDR2 from the germline V gene are SGHRS and YFSETQ. The CDR3 loop is CASSLDRFSYEQYF. CDR3 bases: TGCGCCAGCAGCTTGGACAGGTTCTCCTACGAGCAGTACTTC.

The chain has TRBV4-2 and TRBJ2-3; D possibly uses TRBD1 or TRBD2 (5 bases each). CDR3 length equals 15 residues. The V and J ends lost 1 base and 1 base respectively, with 9 bases between them. Germline V CDR1 and CDR2: LGHNA, YNFKEQ. Here the CDR3 reads CASSQVVGGTDTQYF. The DNA for the CDR3 is TGTGCCAGCAGCCAAGTCGTGGGGGGCACAGATACGCAGTATTTT.

Many counts were recorded for this clonotype. The gene calls are TRBV12-3 or TRBV12-4 and TRBJ2-7; 14 positions match TRBD2. The CDR3 runs to 16 residues. The trim removed 4 bases at V and 3 bases at J, leaving 5 bases unmatched. The chain's CDR3 is CASSSYGTSGSYEQYF. Here the CDR3 DNA reads TGTGCCAGCAGTTCTTACGGGACTAGCGGGAGCTACGAGCAGTACTTC.

This clonotype was recorded at least ten times. The chain employs TRBV5-1 and TRBJ2-7; D is perhaps TRBD1 (5 bases). The germline CDR1 and CDR2 sequences are SGHRS and YFSETQ. The CDR3 has 16 amino acids. Trimming took off 4 bases at V and 3 bases at J, with 20 bases between the two ends. The CDR3 coding sequence is TGCGCCAGCAGCCGAGATGTGGAGACAGTCTACTACGAGCAGTACTTC. This gives the protein CASSRDVETVYYEQYF. The complete variable domain, with remaining parts taken from reference TRBV5-1 and TRBJ2-7, reads KAGVTQTPRYLIKTRGQQVTLSCSPISGHRSVSWYQQTPGQGLQFLFEYFSETQRNKGNFPGRFSGRQFSNSRSEMNVSTLELGDSALYLCASSRDVETVYYEQYFGPGTRLTVT.

The CDR3 is CASSSDRSNTGELFF. The CDR3 bases are TGCGCCAGCAGCTCGGACAGATCGAACACCGGGGAGCTGTTTTTT. This chain links TRBV5-1 with TRBJ2-2; D perhaps matches TRBD1 (6 bases). V was trimmed by 3 bases and J by 0 bases, leaving 9 bases between them. The CDR3 runs to 15 residues. Germline V lookup: CDR1 SGHRS, CDR2 YFSETQ.

This clonotype was observed at least ten times. The V gene is TRBV2, the J gene TRBJ2-1; TRBD1 matches 9 bases. There are 17 residues in the CDR3. The V segment lost 9 bases and the J segment 7 bases; nucleotides outside the gene matches: 19. CDR1 and CDR2 from the germline V gene are SNHLY and FYNNEI. The CDR3 here is CASITPVDRGLGNEQFF. The CDR3 DNA is TGTGCCAGTATAACTCCAGTGGACAGGGGCCTTGGGAATGAGCAGTTCTTC.

The chain links TRBV20-1 to TRBJ2-4, with TRBD1 identical over 8 bases. This CDR3 comprises 13 residues. Trimming cost V 3 bases and J 9 bases; bases outside gene matches: 7. Per the germline V gene, CDR1 is DFQATT and CDR2 is SNEGSKA (reference sequence). The CDR3 nucleotides are TGCAGTGCTAGGGAGGACAGGGTAACCATTCAGTACTTC. It codes for CSAREDRVTIQYF.

This clonotype has just a few counts. The gene calls are TRBV19 and TRBJ1-1, with D unclear. The V gene's germline CDR1 is LNHDA and CDR2 SQIVND (reference sequence). The CDR3 runs 14 residues. V was trimmed by 5 bases and J by 0 bases, leaving 10 bases between them. In DNA form, the CDR3 reads TGTGCCAGTAGTCGACGCCAAATGAACACTGAAGCTTTCTTT. Translated: CASSRRQMNTEAFF.

This clonotype was counted between two and nine times. The V gene is TRBV5-1, the J gene TRBJ2-2, with unresolved D. Trimming took off 0 bases at V and 3 bases at J, with 9 bases between the two ends. This CDR3 comprises 15 residues. Germline V gene sequence: CDR1 SGHRS, CDR2 YFSETQ. CDR3 loop: CASSLVRTDTGELFF. As DNA, the CDR3 is TGCGCCAGCAGCTTGGTCCGGACCGACACCGGGGAGCTGTTTTTT.

This clonotype was observed a few times. This sequence joins TRBV30 and TRBJ2-3; tentatively, D is TRBD2 (6 bases). Germline V gene lookup returns CDR1 GTSNPN and CDR2 SVGIG (reference sequence). Trimming stripped 1 base from V and 1 base from J, with 15 bases between. This CDR3 has 16 residues. In DNA, the CDR3 is TGTGCCTGGAGTGGGTCCTTTGGCGGGGGCACAGATACGCAGTATTTT. This encodes CAWSGSFGGGTDTQYF.

This clonotype showed up many times. The gene calls are TRBV20-1 and TRBJ1-2; 8 nucleotides align to TRBD1. CDR1 and CDR2 (germline): DFQATT, SNEGSKA (reference sequence). V was clipped by 0 bases and J by 4 bases; unmatched bases: 7. There are 15 residues in the CDR3. CDR3 bases: TGCAGTGCTAGAGACCCAGGGGGCTCGAGCTATGGCTACACCTTC. Translated, it gives CSARDPGGSSYGYTF.

This clonotype was counted between two and nine times. CDR3 DNA sequence: TGTGCCAGCAGCTTACGACGTATGAGTCCCTACGAGCAGTACTTC. Protein: CASSLRRMSPYEQYF. The chain is built from TRBV7-2 and TRBJ2-7; no definite D call. CDR3 length equals 15 residues. Germline lookup yields CDR1 SGHTA and CDR2 FQGNSA. Trimming removed 2 bases from V and 2 bases from J, with 13 bases in between.

At least ten counts were recorded for this clonotype. The V and J genes are TRBV28 and TRBJ2-5, with 7 bases identical to TRBD1. The CDR3 extends over 16 amino acids. CDR1 and CDR2 from the germline V gene are MDHEN and SYDVKM. The ends lost 6 bases at V and 2 bases at J; junction bases unmatched: 12. The CDR3 DNA reads as TGTGCCAGCAGCCTTTCGCACAGGGGAGCTCAAGAGACCCAGTACTTC. This gives the protein CASSLSHRGAQETQYF.

The rearrangement links TRBV19 to TRBJ2-3, with no clear D. The CDR3 spans 14 residues. In germline, CDR1 is LNHDA, CDR2 SQIVND (reference sequence). V was shortened by 1 base and J by 2 bases, with 7 bases between the two germline ends. DNA of the CDR3: TGTGCCAGTAGTATAGTCGGCCCCACAGATACGCAGTATTTT. Encoded protein: CASSIVGPTDTQYF.

This clonotype has at least ten counts. V usage is TRBV7-2 and J usage is TRBJ1-1, with D possibly being TRBD1 (6 bases). CDR1 is SGHTA and CDR2 is FQGNSA in the germline V gene. The germline V and J ends were trimmed by 7 bases and 3 bases, with 12 bases remaining between them. The CDR3 contains 13 residues. CDR3 in amino acids: CASKGDPYTEAFF. Here the CDR3 DNA reads TGTGCCAGCAAGGGGGATCCTTACACTGAAGCTTTCTTT.

This clonotype was detected only a few times. This chain uses TRBV6-5 with TRBJ2-7, with unresolved D. The germline V and J ends were trimmed by 2 bases and 3 bases, with 8 bases remaining between them. Per the germline V gene, CDR1 is MNHEY and CDR2 is SVGAGI. The CDR3 has 13 amino acids. This chain's CDR3 is CASSYSRGYEQYF. CDR3 nucleotides: TGTGCCAGCAGTTACAGTCGCGGCTACGAGCAGTACTTC.

This clonotype turned up a few times. J is TRBJ1-4 and V is TRBV7-9, with TRBD1 as a possible D gene (6 bases). The V end was cut by 1 base, the J end by 3 bases, with 12 bases between. Germline V lookup: CDR1 SEHNR, CDR2 FQNEAQ (reference sequence). The CDR3 consists of 16 residues. The CDR3 is CASSLGTVTPNEKLFF. The CDR3 DNA reads TGTGCCAGCAGCTTAGGGACAGTTACCCCTAATGAAAAACTGTTTTTT.

V is TRBV6-1 and J is TRBJ2-2, with a tentative D call TRBD1 (6 bases). The CDR3 extends over 14 amino acids. CDR1 is MNHNS, CDR2 SASEGT, per germline. Trimming took off 5 bases at V and 3 bases at J, with 10 bases between the two ends. The CDR3: CASSLGGDTGELFF. In DNA, the CDR3 is TGTGCCAGCAGTCTAGGGGGAGACACCGGGGAGCTGTTTTTT.

This clonotype was counted ten times or more. The rearrangement uses TRBV7-8 and TRBJ1-5; TRBD1 agrees at 8 bases. Trimming at V came to 3 bases and at J to 5 bases, leaving 3 bases not matched to a gene. Germline CDR1 and CDR2: SGHVS and FQNEAQ. CDR3 size: 14 residues. The CDR3 spells CASSFDRGDQPQHF. In DNA, the CDR3 is TGTGCCAGCAGCTTCGACAGGGGAGATCAGCCCCAGCATTTT.